This TCR beta chain was captured in a study of blood T cell repertoires in COVID-19. On the study more broadly: Both acute and convalescent COVID-19 samples were obtained from the United States, Italy and Spain.

Germline assignment: CDR1 MNHEY and CDR2 SMNVEV (reference sequence). This CDR3 comprises 13 residues. The trim removed 6 bases at V and 8 bases at J, leaving 7 bases unmatched. Those enrolled, adults aged roughly 18 to 90 years, came from fewer than 25 US areas. Study processing details: Amplification of reference gene primers was used by the study to estimate nucleated cell counts. The table came from immunoSEQ multiplex PCR; TCRdb's copy has only in-frame clones and leaves some out. V and J calls and clone size follow that table, whereas D and trimming were derived from the DNA. The sample carries roughly 260,000 clones, 83% recorded once.

The TCR was taken from a woman in her forties who had been exposed to COVID-19. The chain is built from TRBV27 and TRBJ1-2, with TRBD1 identical over 9 bases. The material sequenced was PBMCs or T cells enriched from blood (not recorded which). The CDR3, as DNA: TGTGCCAGCAGACAGACAGGGGGTCGAGGCTACACCTTC. Its protein product is CASRQTGGRGYTF.